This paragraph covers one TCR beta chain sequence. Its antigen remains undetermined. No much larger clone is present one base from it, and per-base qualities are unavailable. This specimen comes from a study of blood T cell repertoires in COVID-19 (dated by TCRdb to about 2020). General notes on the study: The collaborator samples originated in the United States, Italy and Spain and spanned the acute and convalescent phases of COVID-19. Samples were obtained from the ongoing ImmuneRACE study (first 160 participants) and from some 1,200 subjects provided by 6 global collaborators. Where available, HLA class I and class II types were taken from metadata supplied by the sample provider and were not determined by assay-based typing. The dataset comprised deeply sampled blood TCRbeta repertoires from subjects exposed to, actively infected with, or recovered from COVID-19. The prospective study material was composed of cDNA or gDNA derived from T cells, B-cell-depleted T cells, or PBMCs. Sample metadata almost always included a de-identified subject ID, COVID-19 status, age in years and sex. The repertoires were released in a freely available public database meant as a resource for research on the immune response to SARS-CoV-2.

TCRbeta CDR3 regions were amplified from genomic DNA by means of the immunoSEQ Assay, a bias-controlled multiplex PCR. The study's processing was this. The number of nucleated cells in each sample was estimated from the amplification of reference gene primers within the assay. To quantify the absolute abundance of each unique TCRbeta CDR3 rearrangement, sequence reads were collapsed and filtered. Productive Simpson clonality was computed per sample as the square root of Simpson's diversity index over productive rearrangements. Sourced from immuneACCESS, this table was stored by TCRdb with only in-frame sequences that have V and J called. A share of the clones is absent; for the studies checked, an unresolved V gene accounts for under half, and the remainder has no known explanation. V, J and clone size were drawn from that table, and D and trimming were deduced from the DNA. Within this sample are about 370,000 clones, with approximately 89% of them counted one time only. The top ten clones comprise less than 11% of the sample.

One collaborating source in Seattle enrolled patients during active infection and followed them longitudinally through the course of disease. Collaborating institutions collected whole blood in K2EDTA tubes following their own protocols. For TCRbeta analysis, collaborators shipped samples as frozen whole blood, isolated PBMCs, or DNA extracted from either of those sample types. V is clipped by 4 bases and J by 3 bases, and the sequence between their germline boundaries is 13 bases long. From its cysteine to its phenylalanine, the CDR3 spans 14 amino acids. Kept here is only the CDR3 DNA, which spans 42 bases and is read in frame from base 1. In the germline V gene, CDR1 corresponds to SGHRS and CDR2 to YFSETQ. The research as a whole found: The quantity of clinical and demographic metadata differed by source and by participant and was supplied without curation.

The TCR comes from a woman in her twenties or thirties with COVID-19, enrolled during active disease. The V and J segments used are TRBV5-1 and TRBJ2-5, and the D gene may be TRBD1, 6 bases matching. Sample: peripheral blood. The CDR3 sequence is CASSTRDTKETQYF. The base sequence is TGCGCCAGCAGCACCCGGGACACAAAAGAGACCCAGTACTTC.